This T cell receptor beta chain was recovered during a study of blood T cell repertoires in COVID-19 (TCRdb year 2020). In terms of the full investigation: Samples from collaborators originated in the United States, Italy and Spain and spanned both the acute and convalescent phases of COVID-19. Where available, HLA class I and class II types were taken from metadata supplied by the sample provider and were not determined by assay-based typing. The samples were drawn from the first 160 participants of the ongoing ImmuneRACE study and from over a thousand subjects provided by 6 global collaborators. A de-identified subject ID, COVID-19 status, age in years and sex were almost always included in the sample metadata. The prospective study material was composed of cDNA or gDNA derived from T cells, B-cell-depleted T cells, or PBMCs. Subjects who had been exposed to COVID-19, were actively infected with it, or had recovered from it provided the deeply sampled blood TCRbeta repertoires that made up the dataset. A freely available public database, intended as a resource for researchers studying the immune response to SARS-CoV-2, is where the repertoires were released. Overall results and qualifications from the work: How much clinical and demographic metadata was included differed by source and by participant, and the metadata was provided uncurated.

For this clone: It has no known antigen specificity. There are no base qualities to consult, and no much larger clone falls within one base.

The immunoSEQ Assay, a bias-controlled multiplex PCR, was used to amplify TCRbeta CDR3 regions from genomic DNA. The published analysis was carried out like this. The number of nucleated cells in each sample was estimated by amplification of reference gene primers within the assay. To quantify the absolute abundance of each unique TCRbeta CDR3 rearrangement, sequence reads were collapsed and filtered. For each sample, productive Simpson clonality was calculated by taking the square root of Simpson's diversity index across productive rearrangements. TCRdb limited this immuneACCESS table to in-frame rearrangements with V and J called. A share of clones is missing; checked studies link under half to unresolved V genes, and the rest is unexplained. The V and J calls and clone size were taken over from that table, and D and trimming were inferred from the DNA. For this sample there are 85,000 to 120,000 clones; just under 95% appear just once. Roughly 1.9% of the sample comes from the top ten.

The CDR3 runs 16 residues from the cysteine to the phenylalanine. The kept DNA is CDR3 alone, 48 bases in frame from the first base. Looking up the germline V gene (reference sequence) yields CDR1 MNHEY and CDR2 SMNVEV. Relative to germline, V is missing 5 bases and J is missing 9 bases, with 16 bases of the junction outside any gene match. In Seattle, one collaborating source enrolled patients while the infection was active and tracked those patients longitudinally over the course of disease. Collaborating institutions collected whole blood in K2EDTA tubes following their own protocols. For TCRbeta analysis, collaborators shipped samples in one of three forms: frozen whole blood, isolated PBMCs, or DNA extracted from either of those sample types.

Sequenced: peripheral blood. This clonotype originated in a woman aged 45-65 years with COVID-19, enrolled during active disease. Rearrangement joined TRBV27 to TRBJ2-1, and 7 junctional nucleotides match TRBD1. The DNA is TGTGCCAGCAGTCCTCATCGAGTCCAGGGGGTTGGTGAGCAGTTCTTC. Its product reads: CASSPHRVQGVGEQFF.